This T cell receptor (beta chain) was identified in a study of cytomegalovirus exposure and HLA in healthy donors. PCR used 60 Vbeta primers and 13 Jbeta primers. Produced via immunoSEQ multiplex PCR; TCRdb's table is partial and in-frame only. This repertoire shows some 190,000 clones, approximately 88% found once; its top ten account for 0.95% to 1.5%. Study-level results: Upon later analysis, HLA-associated TCR beta chains proved more clonally expanded than other, equally common chains. The Asian-associated ancestry cluster reportedly had fewer N-insertions than the approximately 700-donor mean in a later analysis. Within an earlier analysis, most TCR beta V segments proved productive either about 90% or about 30% of the time.

A single count supports this clone. The target antigen is unknown. The V and J ends lost 0 bases and 6 bases respectively, with 16 bases between them. This CDR3 comprises 15 residues. Germline V gene sequence: CDR1 SGDLS, CDR2 YYNGEE. The genes are TRBV9 and TRBJ2-7; possible D gene TRBD2, 5 bases. Sequenced sample: PBMCs. This clonotype originated in a boy younger than 10 in good health and CMV-seronegative. The DNA for the CDR3 is TGTGCCAGCAGCGTAGGCCCGCGGGCCGCTCTCGAGCAGTACTTC. Translating gives CASSVGPRAALEQYF.